The rows below give T cell receptor beta chains drawn from one sample of a study of blood T cell repertoires in COVID-19. Repertoires were generated with immunoSEQ multiplex PCR, while TCRdb's copy carries only in-frame clones and drops some. The table shows 350,000 to 450,000 clones, with approximately 89% occurring only once. Sequencing was done on a sample of PBMCs or T cells enriched from blood (not recorded which). The origin of the receptors is a woman between 40 and 50 years old who had been exposed to COVID-19. Each CDR3 is given with its conserved first and last residue. The order of the fields is CDR3 length, D gene, J gene, clone size, V gene, CDR3 protein, CDR3 DNA. D genes are given only for firm matches. Clone size appears in some rows only: once, few, many, or a class for an expanded clone.

length: 14
D: -
J: TRBJ1-4
size: -
V: TRBV6-5
CDR3: CASSYSAMREKLFF
DNA: TGTGCCAGCAGTTATTCCGCAATGAGGGAAAAACTGTTTTTT

length: 13
D: -
J: TRBJ1-1
size: -
V: TRBV25-1
CDR3: CASSAFFSTEAFF
DNA: TGTGCCAGCAGTGCCTTTTTTAGCACTGAAGCTTTCTTT

length: 12
D: -
J: TRBJ1-2
size: -
V: TRBV12-3/TRBV12-4
CDR3: CASSYGGSGYTF
DNA: TGTGCCAGCAGTTACGGCGGATCTGGCTACACCTTC

length: 13
D: -
J: TRBJ1-5
size: -
V: TRBV12-5
CDR3: CASGVGGNQPQHF
DNA: TGTGCTAGTGGGGTGGGAGGCAATCAGCCCCAGCATTTT

length: 15
D: TRBD2
J: TRBJ2-7
size: many
V: TRBV6-5
CDR3: CASIPGLVNDDEQYF
DNA: TGTGCCAGCATCCCGGGACTAGTCAACGACGACGAGCAGTACTTC

length: 15
D: TRBD2
J: TRBJ2-2
size: -
V: TRBV7-3
CDR3: CASSETGTRSGELFF
DNA: TGTGCCAGCAGCGAAACCGGGACTAGATCCGGGGAGCTGTTTTTT

length: 15
D: -
J: TRBJ2-2
size: few
V: TRBV5-6
CDR3: CASSSGLRPTGELFF
DNA: TGTGCCAGCAGCTCGGGACTCCGGCCCACCGGGGAGCTGTTTTTT

length: 16
D: TRBD1
J: TRBJ1-6
size: -
V: TRBV7-8
CDR3: CASSLDRGFYNSPLHF
DNA: TGTGCCAGCAGCTTAGACAGGGGGTTCTATAATTCACCCCTCCACTTT

length: 15
D: -
J: TRBJ2-2
size: -
V: TRBV19
CDR3: CASGGLTANTGELFF
DNA: TGTGCCAGTGGCGGGCTTACGGCGAACACCGGGGAGCTGTTTTTT

length: 14
D: TRBD1
J: TRBJ1-1
size: -
V: TRBV2
CDR3: CASSAGGRNTEAFF
DNA: TGTGCCAGCAGCGCAGGGGGCAGGAACACTGAAGCTTTCTTT